This T cell receptor (beta chain) stems from a study of beta chain features in type 1 diabetes. Sequenced material consisted of expressed TCRB transcripts (all of the isolated RNA was reverse transcribed). Data came from immunoSEQ multiplex PCR; TCRdb stores just in-frame clones and leaves some out. This table has 160,000 or so clones, about 9% appearing once. As to this clone: Its antigen is still unknown.

This CDR3 region has 16 residues. In germline, CDR1 is MGHRA, CDR2 YSYEKL. The V end lost 4 bases, the J end lost 4 bases, and 18 bases lay between the germline ends. Study results and limitations: Researchers report that Type 1 diabetes patients had moderately but significantly shorter TCRB CDR3s across all four CD4+ subsets.

CD4+ naive, central memory, regulatory and stem cell-like memory subsets were isolated by sorting on CD45RO/CCR7/CD25/CD127/CD95/CD27. This clonotype was obtained from a woman between 18 and 29 years old with type 1 diabetes. The genes are TRBV4-1 and TRBJ2-3, with D possibly matching TRBD2 (6 bases). Sequencing was performed on central memory CD4+ T cells from blood. Here the CDR3 reads CASSPDQAPGADTQYF. CDR3 in DNA: TGCGCCAGCAGCCCCGACCAGGCGCCGGGGGCAGATACGCAGTATTTT.